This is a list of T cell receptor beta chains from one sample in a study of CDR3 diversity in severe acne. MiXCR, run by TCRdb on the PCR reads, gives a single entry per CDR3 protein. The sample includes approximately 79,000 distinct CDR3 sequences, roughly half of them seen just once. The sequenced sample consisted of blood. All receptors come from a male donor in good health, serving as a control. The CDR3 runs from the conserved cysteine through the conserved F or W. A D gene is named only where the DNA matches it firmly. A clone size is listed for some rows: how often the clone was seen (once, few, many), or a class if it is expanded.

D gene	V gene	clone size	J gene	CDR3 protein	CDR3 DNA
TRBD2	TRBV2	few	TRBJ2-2	CASSTLGRGELFF	TGTGCCAGCAGTACCCTGGGGAGGGGAGAGCTGTTTTTT
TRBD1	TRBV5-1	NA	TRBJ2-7	CASSLAGTGVYEQYF	TGCGCCAGCAGCTTGGCCGGGACAGGGGTCTACGAGCAGTACTTC
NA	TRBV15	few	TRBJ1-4	CATSRLGPRAEKLFF	TGTGCCACCAGCAGATTGGGGCCCCGAGCCGAAAAACTGTTTTTT
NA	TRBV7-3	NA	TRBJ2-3	CASSPNWWGTDTQYF	TGTGCCAGCAGCCCCAACTGGTGGGGCACAGATACGCAGTATTTT
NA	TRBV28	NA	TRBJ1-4	CASGAGPNEKLFF	TGTGCCAGCGGGGCAGGTCCAAATGAAAAACTGTTTTTT
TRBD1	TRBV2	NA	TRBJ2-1	CASRTGGYNEQFF	TGTGCCAGCAGGACAGGGGGCTACAATGAGCAGTTCTTC
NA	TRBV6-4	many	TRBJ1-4	CAKRAELANEKLFF	TGTGCCAAGAGGGCAGAATTGGCTAATGAAAAACTGTTTTTT
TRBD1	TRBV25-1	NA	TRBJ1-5	CASSDGRGSNQPQHF	TGTGCCAGCAGTGATGGCAGGGGGAGCAATCAGCCCCAGCATTTT
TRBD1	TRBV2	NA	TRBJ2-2	CASREGTGTGELFF	TGTGCCAGCAGGGAGGGGACAGGCACCGGGGAGCTGTTTTTT
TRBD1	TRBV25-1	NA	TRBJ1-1	CASSAWTGNTEAFF	TGTGCCAGCAGTGCCTGGACAGGAAACACTGAAGCTTTCTTT
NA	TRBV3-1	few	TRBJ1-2	CASRPGHLSHGYTF	TGTGCCAGTCGACCGGGACACCTTTCCCATGGCTACACCTTC
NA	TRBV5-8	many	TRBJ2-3	CASSLERTSTDTQYF	TGTGCCAGCAGCTTGGAACGGACTAGCACAGATACGCAGTATTTT
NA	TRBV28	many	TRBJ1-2	CASSQPGGVNYGYTF	TGTGCCAGCAGCCAACCGGGGGGGGTTAACTATGGCTACACCTTC
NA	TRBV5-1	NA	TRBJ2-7	CASSVQWTSYEQYF	TGCGCCAGCAGCGTGCAGTGGACCTCCTACGAGCAGTACTTC
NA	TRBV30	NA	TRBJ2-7	CAWSRPRGGLTYEQYF	TGTGCCTGGAGTCGGCCGAGGGGGGGCCTTACTTACGAGCAGTACTTC
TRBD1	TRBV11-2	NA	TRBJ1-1	CASSVDPGQGTEAFF	TGTGCCAGCAGTGTAGATCCGGGACAGGGGACTGAAGCTTTCTTT
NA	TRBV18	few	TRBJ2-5	CASSPLRETQYF	TGTGCCAGCTCACCACTGCGGGAGACCCAGTACTTC
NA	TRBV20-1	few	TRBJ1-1	CSARKAMNTEAFF	TGCAGTGCTAGGAAAGCTATGAACACTGAAGCTTTCTTT
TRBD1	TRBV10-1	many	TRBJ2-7	CASSYDRGLSYEQYF	TGCGCCAGCAGTTATGACAGGGGGCTTTCCTACGAGCAGTACTTC
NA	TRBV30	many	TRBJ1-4	CAWSGGLGEKLFF	TGTGCCTGGAGTGGAGGGTTGGGAGAAAAACTGTTTTTT
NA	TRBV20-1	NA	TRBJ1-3	CSASPTLGAGNTIYF	TGCAGTGCTAGCCCCACGCTTGGGGCTGGAAACACCATATATTTT
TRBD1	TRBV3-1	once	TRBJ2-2	CASSLGTGSELFF	TGTGCCAGCAGCCTCGGGACAGGGAGCGAGCTGTTTTTT
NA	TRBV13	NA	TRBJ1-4	CAGSFRTNGEKLFF	TGTGCCGGCAGCTTCCGGACCAACGGTGAAAAACTGTTTTTT
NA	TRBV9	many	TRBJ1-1	CASSGPGQHTEAFF	TGTGCCAGCAGCGGTCCGGGACAACACACTGAAGCTTTCTTT
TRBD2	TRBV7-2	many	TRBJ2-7	CASSFSTSATYEQYF	TGTGCCAGCAGCTTCTCGACTAGCGCTACCTACGAGCAGTACTTC
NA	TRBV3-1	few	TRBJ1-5	CASSPTLGLKAQPQHF	TGTGCCAGCAGCCCCACCTTGGGACTGAAAGCCCAGCCCCAGCATTTT
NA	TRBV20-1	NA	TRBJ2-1	CSARDPGGGRGTDYNEQFF	TGCAGTGCTAGAGATCCAGGAGGGGGCAGGGGGACCGACTACAATGAGCAGTTCTTC
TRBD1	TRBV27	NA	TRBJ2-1	CASSSGTAENGEQFF	TGTGCCAGCAGTTCCGGGACAGCTGAGAATGGTGAGCAGTTCTTC
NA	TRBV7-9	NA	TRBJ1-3	CASRKQGPGNTIYF	TGTGCCAGCAGGAAACAGGGTCCTGGAAACACCATATATTTT